This note documents a single T cell receptor (beta chain) sequence. The same CDR3 can be traced to other DNA sequences in this sample. The record originates from a study of cytomegalovirus exposure and HLA in healthy donors. Looked up from germline, CDR1 is SGHRS and CDR2 is YFSETQ. This CDR3 has 12 amino acids. The V gene lost 2 bases and the J gene lost 4 bases, with 7 bases spanning the gap. This table comes from immunoSEQ multiplex PCR, and its TCRdb copy is limited to in-frame clones, with some not included. The data contain over 200,000 clones, 70% to 90% of them singletons. The sequencing input was PBMCs. The clonotype was recovered from a woman under 30 in good health and CMV-seronegative. This chain uses TRBV5-1 with TRBJ2-7; TRBD1 is a possible D gene (6 bases). This CDR3 reads CASSFQGYEQYF. Written as DNA, the CDR3 is TGCGCCAGCAGCTTTCAGGGGTACGAGCAGTACTTC.